The clone carrying this TCR beta chain was seen ten or more times. The record originates from a study of T cell repertoires in cytomegalovirus infection. Study background: Public signatures in TCR beta pointed to CMV infection and matching HLA type.

Unmatched junction bases numbered 15, after V lost 5 bases and J lost 2 bases. The CDR3 contains 19 residues. Per the germline V gene, CDR1 is SGHVS and CDR2 is FQNEAQ. From the reads, TCRdb called clonotypes with MiXCR, one entry per CDR3 protein. The sample has a few hundred thousand distinct CDR3 sequences, 26% seen once. The source of this sequence is a human donor in good health (CMV status not recorded). Some clones in this sample may be carry-over from other donors' samples. J is TRBJ2-3 and V is TRBV7-8; TRBD1 agrees at 11 bases. Sequencing input: PBMCs. The CDR3 nucleotides read TGTGCCAGCAGCCGGACAGGGGGCAACCCCCACTGGTCCACAGATACGCAGTATTTT. This sequence encodes CASSRTGGNPHWSTDTQYF.